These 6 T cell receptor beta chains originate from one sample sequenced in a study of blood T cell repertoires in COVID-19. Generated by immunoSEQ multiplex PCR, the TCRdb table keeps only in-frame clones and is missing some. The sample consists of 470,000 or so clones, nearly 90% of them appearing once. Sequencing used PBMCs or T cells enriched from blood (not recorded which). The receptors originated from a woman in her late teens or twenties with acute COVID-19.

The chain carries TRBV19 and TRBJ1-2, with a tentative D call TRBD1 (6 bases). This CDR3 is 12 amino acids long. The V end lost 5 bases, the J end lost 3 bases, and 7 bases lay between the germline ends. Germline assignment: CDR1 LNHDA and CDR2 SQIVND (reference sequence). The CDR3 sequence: CASSYRDYGYTF. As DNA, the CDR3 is TGTGCCAGTAGTTACAGGGACTATGGCTACACCTTC. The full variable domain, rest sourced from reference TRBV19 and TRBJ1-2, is DGGITQSPKYLFRKEGQNVTLSCEQNLNHDAMYWYRQDPGQGLRLIYYSQIVNDFQKGDIAEGYSVSREKKESFPLTVTSAQKNPTAFYLCASSYRDYGYTFGSGTRLTVV.

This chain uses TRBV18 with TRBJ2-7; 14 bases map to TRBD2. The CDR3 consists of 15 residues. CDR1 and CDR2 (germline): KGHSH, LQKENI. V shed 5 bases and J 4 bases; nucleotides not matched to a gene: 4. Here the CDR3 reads CASSVGTSGSYEQYF. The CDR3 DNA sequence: TGTGCCAGCTCAGTAGGGACTAGCGGGAGTTACGAGCAGTACTTC.

The CDR3 DNA reads as TGTGCCAGTAGGGGCCTTCAGGGCACTGAAGCTTTCTTT. Translated: CASRGLQGTEAFF. This sequence joins TRBV19 and TRBJ1-1, with D possibly matching TRBD1 (5 bases). Looked up from germline, CDR1 is LNHDA and CDR2 is SQIVND (reference sequence). Trimming removed 6 bases at V and 4 bases at J, with 12 bases between. This CDR3 region has 13 residues.

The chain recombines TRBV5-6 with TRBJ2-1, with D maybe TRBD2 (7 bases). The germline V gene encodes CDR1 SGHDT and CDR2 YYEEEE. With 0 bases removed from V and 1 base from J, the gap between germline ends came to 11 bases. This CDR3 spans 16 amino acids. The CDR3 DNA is TGTGCCAGCAGCTTGGGGGGGGGCCGGTCCTACAATGAGCAGTTCTTC. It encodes CASSLGGGRSYNEQFF.

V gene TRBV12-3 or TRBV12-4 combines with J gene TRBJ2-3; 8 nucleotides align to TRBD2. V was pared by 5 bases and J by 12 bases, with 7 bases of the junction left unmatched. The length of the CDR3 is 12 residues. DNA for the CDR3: TGTGCCAGCAGTGGCGGGAGGACCACACAGTATTTT. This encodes CASSGGRTTQYF.

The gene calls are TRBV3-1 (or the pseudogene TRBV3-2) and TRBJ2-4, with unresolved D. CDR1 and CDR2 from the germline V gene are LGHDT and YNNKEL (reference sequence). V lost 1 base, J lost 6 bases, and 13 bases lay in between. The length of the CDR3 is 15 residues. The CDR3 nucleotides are TGTGCCAGCAGCCAAGGCGGCAGTTCTAGAAACATTCAGTACTTC. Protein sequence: CASSQGGSSRNIQYF.